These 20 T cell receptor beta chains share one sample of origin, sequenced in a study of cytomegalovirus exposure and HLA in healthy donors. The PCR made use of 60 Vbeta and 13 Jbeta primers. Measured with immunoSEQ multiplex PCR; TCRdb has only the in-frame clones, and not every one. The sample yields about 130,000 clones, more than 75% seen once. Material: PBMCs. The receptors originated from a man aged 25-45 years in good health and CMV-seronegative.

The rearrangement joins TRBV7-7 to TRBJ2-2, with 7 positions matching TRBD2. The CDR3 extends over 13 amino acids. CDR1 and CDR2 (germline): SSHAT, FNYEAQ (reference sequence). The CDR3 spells CATRTRSTGELFF. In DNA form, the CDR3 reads TGTGCTACCCGGACTAGAAGTACCGGGGAGCTGTTTTTT. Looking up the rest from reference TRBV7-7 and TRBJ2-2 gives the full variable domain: GAGVSQSPRYKVTKRGQDVTLRCDPISSHATLYWYQQALGQGPEFLTYFNYEAQPDKSGLPSDRFSAERPEGSISTLTIQRTEQRDSAMYRCATRTRSTGELFFGEGSRLTVL.

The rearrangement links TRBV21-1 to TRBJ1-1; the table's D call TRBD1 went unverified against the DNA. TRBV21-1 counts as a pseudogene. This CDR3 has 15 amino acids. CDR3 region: CASSKEGPRTPEAFF. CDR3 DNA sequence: TGTGCCAGCAGCAAAGAAGGTCCCAGGACACCTGAAGCTTTCTTT.

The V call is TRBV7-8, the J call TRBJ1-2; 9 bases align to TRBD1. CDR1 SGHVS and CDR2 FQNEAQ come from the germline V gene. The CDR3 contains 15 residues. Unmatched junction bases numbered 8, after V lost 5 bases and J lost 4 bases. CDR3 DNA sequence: TGTGCCAGCAGCCCCAGGGACAGGGCTACCTATGGCTACACCTTC. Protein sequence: CASSPRDRATYGYTF.

The CDR3 coding sequence is TGTGCCAGCTCCGGGACAGGGTTTATCGAGCAGTACTTC. Translated: CASSGTGFIEQYF. This chain uses TRBV5-6 with TRBJ2-7; 9 bases agree with TRBD1. J lost 6 bases, V lost 7 bases, and 8 bases had no gene match. Germline lookup yields CDR1 SGHDT and CDR2 YYEEEE. This CDR3 spans 13 amino acids.

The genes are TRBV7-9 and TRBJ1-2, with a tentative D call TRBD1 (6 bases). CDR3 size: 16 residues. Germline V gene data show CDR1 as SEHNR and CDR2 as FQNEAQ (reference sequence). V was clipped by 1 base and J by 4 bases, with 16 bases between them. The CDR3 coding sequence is TGTGCCAGCAGCTTAGTCGCTTCGGTAGGGGGCTATGGCTACACCTTC. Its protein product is CASSLVASVGGYGYTF.

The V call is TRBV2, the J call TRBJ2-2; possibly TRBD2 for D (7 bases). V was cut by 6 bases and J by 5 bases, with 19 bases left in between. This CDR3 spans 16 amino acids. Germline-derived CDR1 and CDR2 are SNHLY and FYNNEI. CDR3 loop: CASSQGGDIRTGELFF. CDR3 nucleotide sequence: TGTGCCAGCAGCCAAGGGGGGGACATCCGAACCGGGGAGCTGTTTTTT.

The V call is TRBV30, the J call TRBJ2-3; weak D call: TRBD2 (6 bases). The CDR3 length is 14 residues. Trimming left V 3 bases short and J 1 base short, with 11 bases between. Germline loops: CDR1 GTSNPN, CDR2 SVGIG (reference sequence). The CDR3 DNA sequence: TGTGCCTGGAGCGTCGGGAGTGGCACAGATACGCAGTATTTT. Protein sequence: CAWSVGSGTDTQYF.

The CDR3: CAWTSGSNEQFF. For the CDR3, the DNA is TGTGCCTGGACTAGCGGGAGTAATGAGCAGTTCTTC. The chain combines TRBV30 with TRBJ2-1; 10 nucleotides agree with TRBD2. This CDR3 comprises 12 residues. Germline V gene sequence: CDR1 GTSNPN, CDR2 SVGIG (reference sequence). V shed 4 bases and J 7 bases; nucleotides not matched to a gene: 1.

The CDR3 here is CASSVEQINTEAFF. CDR3 bases: TGTGCCAGCAGCGTAGAACAGATTAACACTGAAGCTTTCTTT. This chain connects TRBV9 to TRBJ1-1; no clear D gene. This CDR3 is built from 14 residues. Trimming shortened V by 0 bases and J by 2 bases, and 8 bases separated the two germline ends. Germline values: CDR1 SGDLS, CDR2 YYNGEE.

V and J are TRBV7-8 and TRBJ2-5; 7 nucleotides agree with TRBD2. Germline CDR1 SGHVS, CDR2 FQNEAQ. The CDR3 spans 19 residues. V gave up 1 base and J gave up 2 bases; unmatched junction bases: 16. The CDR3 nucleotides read TGTGCCAGCAGCTTAGAAGTCGTCGGGGGAGGGCCTATTCAAGAGACCCAGTACTTC. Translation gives CASSLEVVGGGPIQETQYF.

The CDR3 DNA reads TGTGCCAGCAGTCCACAGGGGGCTTCCTACAATGAGCAGTTCTTC. It specifies CASSPQGASYNEQFF. The V gene is TRBV6-4, the J gene TRBJ2-1, with 9 bases matching TRBD1. The germline V gene has CDR1 MRHNA and CDR2 SNTAGT. The CDR3 is 15 amino acids. V shed 5 bases, J shed 1 base, and the junction held 3 bases outside the gene matches.

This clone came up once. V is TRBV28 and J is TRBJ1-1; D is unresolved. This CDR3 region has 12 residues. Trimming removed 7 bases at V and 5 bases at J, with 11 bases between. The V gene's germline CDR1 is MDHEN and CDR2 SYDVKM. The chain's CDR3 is CASTLVRTEAFF. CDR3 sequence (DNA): TGTGCCAGCACCCTTGTCCGGACTGAAGCTTTCTTT.

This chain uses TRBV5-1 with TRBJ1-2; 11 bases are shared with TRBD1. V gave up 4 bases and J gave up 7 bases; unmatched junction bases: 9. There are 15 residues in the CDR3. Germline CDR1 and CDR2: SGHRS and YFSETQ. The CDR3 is CASSLGQGAGSGYTF. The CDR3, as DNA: TGCGCCAGCAGCCTAGGACAGGGGGCAGGGAGTGGCTACACCTTC.

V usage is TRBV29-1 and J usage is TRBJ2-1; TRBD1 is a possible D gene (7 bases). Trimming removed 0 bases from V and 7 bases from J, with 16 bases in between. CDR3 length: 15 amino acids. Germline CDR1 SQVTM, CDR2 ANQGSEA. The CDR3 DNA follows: TGCAGCGTTGAAGAACGGTCAGGGGGGAGTAATGAGCAGTTCTTC. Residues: CSVEERSGGSNEQFF.

In DNA, the CDR3 is TGTGCCAGCAGTTACTTTGTAAGCGGTAGCACAGATACGCAGTATTTT. Protein sequence: CASSYFVSGSTDTQYF. The V gene is TRBV6-6, the J gene TRBJ2-3; tentative D call: TRBD2 (5 bases). Trimming removed 1 base from V and 0 bases from J, with 11 bases in between. The germline CDR1 and CDR2 sequences are MNHNY and SVGAGI (reference sequence). The CDR3 runs 16 residues.

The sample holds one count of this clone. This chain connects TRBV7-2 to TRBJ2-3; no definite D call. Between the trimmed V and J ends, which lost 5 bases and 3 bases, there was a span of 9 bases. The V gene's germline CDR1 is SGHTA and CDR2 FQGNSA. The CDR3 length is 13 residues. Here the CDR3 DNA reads TGTGCCAGCAGCCCTGAACGGACAGATACGCAGTATTTT. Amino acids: CASSPERTDTQYF.

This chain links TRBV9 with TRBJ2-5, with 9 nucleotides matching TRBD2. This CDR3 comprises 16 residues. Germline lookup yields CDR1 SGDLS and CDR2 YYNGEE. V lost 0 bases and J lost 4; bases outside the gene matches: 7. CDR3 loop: CASSVAPAGGGETQYF. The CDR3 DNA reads TGTGCCAGCAGCGTAGCTCCGGCGGGAGGGGGAGAGACCCAGTACTTC.

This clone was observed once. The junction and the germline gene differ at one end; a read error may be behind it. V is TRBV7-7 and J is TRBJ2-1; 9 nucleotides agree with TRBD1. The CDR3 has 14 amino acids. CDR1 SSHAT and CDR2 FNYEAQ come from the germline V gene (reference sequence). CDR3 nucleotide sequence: TGTGCTAGCAGCTTAGGGACAGGGAACCATGAGCAGTTCTTC. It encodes CASSLGTGNHEQFF.

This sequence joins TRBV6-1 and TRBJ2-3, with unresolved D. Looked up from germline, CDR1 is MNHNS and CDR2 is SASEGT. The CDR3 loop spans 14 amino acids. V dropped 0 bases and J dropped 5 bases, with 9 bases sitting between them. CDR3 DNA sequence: TGTGCCAGCAGTGAAGCGGCCCCCGAAGATACGCAGTATTTT. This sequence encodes CASSEAAPEDTQYF.

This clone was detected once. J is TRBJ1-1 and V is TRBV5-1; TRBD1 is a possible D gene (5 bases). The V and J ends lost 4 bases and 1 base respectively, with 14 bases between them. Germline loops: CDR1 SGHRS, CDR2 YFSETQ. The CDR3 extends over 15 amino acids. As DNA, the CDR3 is TGCGCCAGCAGCCCCGGGGGTGCCAGGAACACTGAAGCTTTCTTT. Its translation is CASSPGGARNTEAFF.